This TCR beta chain was recorded in a study of identifying expanded T cells in peripheral blood. Study-level findings and limits: Roughly two-week clone count variance significantly increased as total template count grew. Technical replicates showed approximately 1.2 changed clones; about two weeks roughly 15; four weeks 19.

Comments on this clone: Its antigen is unknown.

The assay was immunoSEQ multiplex PCR, and TCRdb's table has in-frame clones only and misses some. The sample shows approximately 85,000 clones, 70% to 90% of them seen only once. This CDR3 is 16 amino acids long. V trimming: 3 bases; J trimming: 3 bases; junction bases outside the gene matches: 12. Germline lookup yields CDR1 SGHDT and CDR2 YYEEEE. The receptor's source is a person aged 18 to 70 in good health. J is TRBJ2-7 and V is TRBV5-6; 7 bases fit TRBD2. Sequencing was done on a sample of blood. CDR3 residues: CASSSLGGKWYYEQYF. In nucleotides, the CDR3 is TGTGCCAGCAGCTCCCTGGGGGGGAAATGGTACTACGAGCAGTACTTC.